This T cell receptor beta chain was sequenced in a study of CD8 T cells in Susac syndrome. Study results and caveats: Peak Susac CD8+ clonal expansion occurred in TEMRA cells and active patients.

The V and J ends lost 0 bases and 0 bases respectively, with 9 bases between them. There are 15 residues in the CDR3. Germline loops: CDR1 DFQATT, CDR2 SNEGSKA (reference sequence). As regards this clonotype: What it recognizes is unknown.

RNA amounts of about 0.5 to 1 ug underwent reverse transcription with random hexamers. TCRdb ran MiXCR on the immunoSEQ multiplex PCR reads and lists one entry per CDR3 protein. The data hold about 130,000 distinct CDR3 sequences, with approximately 95% observed a single time. The source material was CD8+ T cells from PBMCs. The chain recombines TRBV20-1 with TRBJ2-1; maybe TRBD1 (5 bases). The receptor's source is a human donor with Susac syndrome. DNA of the CDR3: TGCAGTGCTAGAGATCACGACAGCTCCTACAATGAGCAGTTCTTC. Protein product: CSARDHDSSYNEQFF.